Below, one TCR beta chain is given with its context. Its antigen is unidentified. This record belongs to a study of blood T cells in healthy people across ages. Findings and caveats of the study: Both higher diversity and more naive CD4+ cells marked long-lived donors when set against aged donors. Older age coincided with a roughly linear decline in TCR beta diversity per million T cells.

The CDR3 is 14 residues long. Trimming removed 4 bases from V and 6 bases from J, with 16 bases in between. The use of a sample-barcoded 5' primer and a J-beta primer mix characterized a second PCR of roughly 7 to 12 cycles. TCRdb independently ran MiXCR on the 5' RACE reads; one entry per CDR3 protein. The table has around 800,000 distinct CDR3 sequences, around 25% seen once. The same data also contributed to another study, on T cells of mothers and their children. Per that paper: Compared with unrelated pairs, related mother-child pairs had slightly higher, non-significant overlap. It was observed that no persistent microchimeric T cell clones could be detected.

The clonotype was recovered from a boy younger than 18 in good health. The rearrangement joins TRBV12-3 or TRBV12-4 to TRBJ2-7; perhaps TRBD1 as D (6 bases). The sequencing sample was made of blood. CDR3 sequence reads: CASSYYRDNFEQYF. Here the CDR3 DNA reads TGTGCCAGCAGTTACTACCGGGACAACTTCGAGCAGTACTTC.